The next 27 T cell receptor beta chains were all read from a single sample in a study of blood T cells in healthy people across ages. It was with a sample-barcoded 5' primer and a J-beta primer mix that a second PCR of roughly 6 to 11 cycles was run. TCRdb reprocessed the 5' RACE reads with MiXCR, giving one entry per CDR3 protein. The repertoire consists of about 1,500,000 distinct CDR3 sequences, with roughly 40% occurring once and the leading ten covering roughly 7.9%. Sequenced input: blood. Receptor source: a woman aged 18-29 years in good health.

This clonotype was recorded a few times. V usage is TRBV5-6 and J usage is TRBJ2-1; D uncertain. The ends were cut back, 1 base at V and 3 bases at J, with 14 bases in the middle. CDR1 and CDR2 from the germline V gene are SGHDT and YYEEEE. This CDR3 region has 16 residues. The CDR3 loop is CASSLFSGSNYNEQFF. CDR3 DNA: TGTGCCAGCAGCTTGTTCTCCGGCTCTAACTACAATGAGCAGTTCTTC. Combining the CDR3 with reference TRBV5-6 and TRBJ2-1 gives the whole variable domain DAGVTQSPTHLIKTRGQQVTLRCSPKSGHDTVSWYQQALGQGPQFIFQYYEEEERQRGNFPDRFSGHQFPNYSSELNVNALLLGDSALYLCASSLFSGSNYNEQFFGPGTRLTVL.

CDR3 residues: CASSFLGTTGGSYNEQFF. The DNA for the CDR3 is TGTGCCAGCAGTTTCCTAGGGACAACTGGGGGCTCCTACAATGAGCAGTTCTTC. The chain carries TRBV12-3 or TRBV12-4 and TRBJ2-1; D might be TRBD1 (6 bases). The CDR3 extends over 18 amino acids. Trimming left V 3 bases short and J 0 bases short, with 18 bases between.

This chain uses TRBV4-3 with TRBJ2-1, with D tentatively TRBD1 (7 bases). Germline-derived CDR1 and CDR2 are LGHNA and YSLEER. The CDR3 runs to 16 residues. The V gene lost 0 bases and the J gene lost 9 bases, with 18 bases spanning the gap. CDR3 sequence reads: CASSQDRGPYGGEQFF. The CDR3 DNA follows: TGCGCCAGCAGCCAAGATAGGGGGCCCTACGGGGGTGAGCAGTTCTTC.

This clonotype was found a few times. The chain recombines TRBV10-3 with TRBJ2-1; 8 positions match TRBD2. Looked up from germline, CDR1 is ENHRY and CDR2 is SYGVKD. The V and J ends lost 5 bases and 1 base, in that order; junction bases with no gene match: 7. CDR3 length: 16 amino acids. The chain's CDR3 is CAISSGGAESYNEQFF. The CDR3, as DNA: TGTGCCATCAGTTCCGGGGGGGCTGAGTCCTACAATGAGCAGTTCTTC.

At least ten counts were recorded for this clonotype. The chain carries TRBV7-9 and TRBJ2-1; weak D call: TRBD1 (5 bases). Germline V CDR1 and CDR2: SEHNR, FQNEAQ (reference sequence). Trimming stripped 5 bases from V and 4 bases from J, with 6 bases between. This CDR3 is built from 12 residues. CDR3 nucleotide sequence: TGTGCCAGCAGCCGACAGTACAATGAGCAGTTCTTC. Its protein product is CASSRQYNEQFF.

The chain employs TRBV28 and TRBJ1-5; possible D gene TRBD1, 5 bases. CDR3 length: 15 amino acids. Trimming removed 3 bases from V and 4 bases from J, with 13 bases in between. CDR1 is MDHEN and CDR2 is SYDVKM in the germline V gene. The CDR3 reads CASSFQGALNQPQHF. CDR3 nucleotides: TGTGCCAGCAGTTTCCAGGGAGCCTTAAATCAGCCCCAGCATTTT.

This clonotype was recorded many times. The chain links TRBV20-1 to TRBJ1-2; possibly TRBD1 for D (5 bases). Trimming left V 1 base short and J 1 base short, with 7 bases between. The CDR3 sequence is 13 residues long. Germline assignment: CDR1 DFQATT and CDR2 SNEGSKA (reference sequence). As DNA, the CDR3 is TGCAGTGCTAGAGGCGACAGTAACTATGGCTACACCTTC. Encoded protein: CSARGDSNYGYTF.

The chain has TRBV12-3 or TRBV12-4 and TRBJ1-2, with D perhaps matching TRBD1 (5 bases). The ends were cut back, 6 bases at V and 0 bases at J, with 14 bases in the middle. The length of the CDR3 is 15 residues. CDR3 amino acids: CASREGGTSNYGYTF. For the CDR3, the DNA is TGTGCCAGCAGGGAGGGTGGGACCTCTAACTATGGCTACACCTTC.

The rearrangement joins TRBV25-1 to TRBJ1-2; 9 bases are shared with TRBD1. Unmatched junction bases numbered 14, after V lost 7 bases and J lost 8 bases. This CDR3 is built from 15 residues. Germline lookup yields CDR1 MGHDK and CDR2 SYGVNS. This chain's CDR3 is CASTRFGDRVAGYTF. DNA for the CDR3: TGTGCCAGCACACGGTTCGGGGACAGGGTTGCCGGCTACACCTTC.

This rearrangement joins TRBV28 to TRBJ2-1, with D possibly being TRBD2 (5 bases). Germline V gene data show CDR1 as MDHEN and CDR2 as SYDVKM. CDR3 size: 12 residues. Trimming pared 6 bases from V and 15 bases from J, leaving 18 bases between. The CDR3 reads CASSRGLGSTFF. The CDR3 DNA follows: TGTGCCAGCAGCCGAGGGCTGGGAAGTACGTTCTTC.

In its sample, this clonotype was seen a few times. This chain links TRBV7-9 with TRBJ2-3, with 9 positions matching TRBD2. The trim removed 5 bases at V and 2 bases at J, leaving 8 bases unmatched. The CDR3 length is 16 residues. The germline gives CDR1 SEHNR, CDR2 FQNEAQ (reference sequence). CDR3 sequence: CASSQESGGTTDTQYF. The CDR3 coding sequence is TGTGCCAGCAGCCAGGAAAGCGGGGGGACCACAGATACGCAGTATTTT. The full variable domain, in which reference TRBV7-9 and TRBJ2-3 provide the parts outside the CDR3, is DTGVSQNPRHKITKRGQNVTFRCDPISEHNRLYWYRQTLGQGPEFLTYFQNEAQLEKSRLLSDRFSAERPKGSFSTLEIQRTEQGDSAMYLCASSQESGGTTDTQYFGPGTRLTVL.

Only a few counts were recorded for this clonotype. The chain uses TRBV20-1 and TRBJ2-1; D gene uncertain. V was cut by 3 bases and J by 9 bases, with 15 bases left in between. In germline, CDR1 is DFQATT, CDR2 SNEGSKA (reference sequence). The CDR3 is 13 residues long. CDR3 residues: CSASPDPGSEQFF. CDR3 DNA: TGCAGTGCTAGCCCCGATCCGGGTAGTGAGCAGTTCTTC.

This clonotype has a handful of counts. The CDR3 DNA reads TGTGCCAGCAGCTTTGGGACTCAAGAGACCCAGTACTTC. This translates into CASSFGTQETQYF. The chain links TRBV7-7 to TRBJ2-5; weak D call: TRBD2 (6 bases). The CDR3 covers 13 residues. Deletions cut 3 bases from V and 2 bases from J, with 7 bases between. CDR1 and CDR2 (germline): SSHAT, FNYEAQ (reference sequence). Full variable domain (rest looked up from reference TRBV7-7 and TRBJ2-5): GAGVSQSPRYKVTKRGQDVTLRCDPISSHATLYWYQQALGQGPEFLTYFNYEAQPDKSGLPSDRFSAERPEGSISTLTIQRTEQRDSAMYRCASSFGTQETQYFGPGTRLLVL.

V is TRBV11-1 and J is TRBJ1-4; tentative D call: TRBD1 (5 bases). The CDR3 has 22 residues. V was cut by 3 bases and J by 2 bases, with 31 bases left in between. CDR1 is SGHAT, CDR2 FQDESV, per germline (reference sequence). The CDR3 here is CASSLGPMVGEVKASTNEKLFF. In nucleotides, the CDR3 is TGTGCCAGCAGCTTGGGCCCCATGGTGGGGGAAGTAAAGGCATCGACTAATGAAAAACTGTTTTTT.

The CDR3 nucleotides are TGTGCCAGCAGTTACCCCGGTGGCTACACCTTC. Encoded protein: CASSYPGGYTF. This chain links TRBV6-5 with TRBJ1-2; no clear D gene. The CDR3 consists of 11 residues. V gave up 2 bases and J gave up 7 bases, with 5 bases separating them. The germline CDR1 and CDR2 sequences are MNHEY and SVGAGI.

The gene calls are TRBV28 and TRBJ2-6; no reliable D call. The CDR3 is 13 amino acids. Between the trimmed V and J ends, which lost 10 bases and 1 base, there was a span of 8 bases. Germline V lookup: CDR1 MDHEN, CDR2 SYDVKM. Here the CDR3 reads CATGYSGANVLTF. CDR3 DNA: TGTGCCACCGGTTATTCTGGGGCCAACGTCCTGACTTTC.

The chain has TRBV4-1 and TRBJ2-2, with 10 nucleotides matching TRBD2. The J segment lost 5 bases and the V segment lost 1 base, leaving 7 bases of the junction unmatched. The CDR3 runs 17 residues. CDR1 and CDR2 from the germline V gene are MGHRA and YSYEKL. CDR3: CASSQGSASGRTGELFF. CDR3 nucleotide sequence: TGCGCCAGCAGCCAAGGGTCGGCTAGCGGGAGAACCGGGGAGCTGTTTTTT.

The chain carries TRBV30 and TRBJ1-2; the match to TRBD1 covers 9 bases. The CDR3 spans 16 residues. Germline CDR1 and CDR2: GTSNPN and SVGIG (reference sequence). With 0 bases clipped from V and 7 bases from J, the junction kept 12 bases outside the gene matches. The CDR3 protein is CAWSVNWDPGQGGYTF. In nucleotides, the CDR3 is TGTGCCTGGAGTGTAAATTGGGATCCGGGACAGGGTGGCTACACCTTC.

The chain is built from TRBV3-1 and TRBJ2-1, with TRBD2 identical over 7 bases. The trim removed 9 bases at V and 5 bases at J, leaving 13 bases unmatched. Germline-derived CDR1 and CDR2 are LGHDT and YNNKEL (reference sequence). This CDR3 comprises 15 residues. The CDR3 DNA reads as TGTGCCAGGACCAGCGGGGTGGGACGAGACAATGAGCAGTTCTTC. It codes for CARTSGVGRDNEQFF.

CDR3 sequence reads: CASSRRTSYEQYF. CDR3 DNA sequence: TGTGCCAGCAGCCGGAGGACCTCCTACGAGCAGTACTTC. This sequence joins TRBV3-1 and TRBJ2-5; D possibly corresponds to TRBD2 (5 bases). The J call is in doubt because the DNA end fits TRBJ2-7 better. The CDR3 runs 13 residues. Germline assignment: CDR1 LGHDT and CDR2 YNNKEL (reference sequence).

This rearrangement joins TRBV20-1 to TRBJ1-2; the D gene is possibly TRBD1 (6 bases). Trimming took off 6 bases at V and 2 bases at J, with 16 bases between the two ends. CDR3 length equals 14 residues. CDR1 and CDR2 from the germline V gene are DFQATT and SNEGSKA (reference sequence). CDR3 nucleotides: TGCAGTGCGAGTTACGGGGGGGCCAACTATGGCTACACCTTC. It specifies CSASYGGANYGYTF.

This clonotype was picked up a small number of times. The CDR3 loop reads CASSFGTSGGIEQYF. In nucleotides, the CDR3 is TGTGCCAGCAGCTTTGGGACTAGCGGGGGGATCGAGCAGTACTTC. The V and J genes are TRBV7-2 and TRBJ2-7, with 15 positions matching TRBD2. Germline V gene data show CDR1 as SGHTA and CDR2 as FQGNSA. The length of the CDR3 is 15 residues. V was pared by 3 bases and J by 6 bases, with 3 bases of the junction left unmatched.

The genes are TRBV12-3 or TRBV12-4 and TRBJ1-1; TRBD1 is a possible D gene (6 bases). Trimming pared 2 bases from V and 7 bases from J, leaving 17 bases between. CDR3 length equals 15 residues. CDR3 sequence reads: CASSLLWTVGGEAFF. CDR3 nucleotide sequence: TGTGCCAGCAGTTTATTGTGGACAGTGGGGGGTGAAGCTTTCTTT.

This chain links TRBV20-1 with TRBJ2-5, with D possibly being TRBD2 (5 bases). CDR3 size: 8 residues. Trimming shortened V by 6 bases and J by 10 bases, and 6 bases separated the two germline ends. Germline values: CDR1 DFQATT, CDR2 SNEGSKA (reference sequence). The CDR3 here is CSARGQYF. The CDR3 nucleotides read TGCAGTGCCCGGGGCCAGTACTTC.

J is TRBJ2-2 and V is TRBV12-3 or TRBV12-4, with D unclear. V lost 7 bases and J lost 5, with 8 bases in between. There are 12 residues in the CDR3. The CDR3 DNA sequence: TGTGCCAGCACACCCAGGACCGGGGAGCTGTTTTTT. It specifies CASTPRTGELFF.

The chain has TRBV14 and TRBJ2-1; 12 positions match TRBD2. The CDR3 has 16 residues. CDR1 SGHDN and CDR2 FVKESK come from the germline V gene. Trimming removed 1 base from V and 9 bases from J; junction bases left unmatched: 7. DNA for the CDR3: TGTGCCAGCAGCCAAGTTCCTAGCGGGAGGGCCAGTGAGCAGTTCTTC. It codes for CASSQVPSGRASEQFF.

The J gene is TRBJ2-2, the V gene TRBV9; weak D call: TRBD2 (6 bases). V gave up 4 bases and J gave up 0 bases, with 13 bases separating them. CDR3 length: 16 residues. Per the germline V gene, CDR1 is SGDLS and CDR2 is YYNGEE. The chain's CDR3 is CASSTSGGANTGELFF. The DNA for the CDR3 is TGTGCCAGCAGCACCAGCGGAGGGGCGAACACCGGGGAGCTGTTTTTT.